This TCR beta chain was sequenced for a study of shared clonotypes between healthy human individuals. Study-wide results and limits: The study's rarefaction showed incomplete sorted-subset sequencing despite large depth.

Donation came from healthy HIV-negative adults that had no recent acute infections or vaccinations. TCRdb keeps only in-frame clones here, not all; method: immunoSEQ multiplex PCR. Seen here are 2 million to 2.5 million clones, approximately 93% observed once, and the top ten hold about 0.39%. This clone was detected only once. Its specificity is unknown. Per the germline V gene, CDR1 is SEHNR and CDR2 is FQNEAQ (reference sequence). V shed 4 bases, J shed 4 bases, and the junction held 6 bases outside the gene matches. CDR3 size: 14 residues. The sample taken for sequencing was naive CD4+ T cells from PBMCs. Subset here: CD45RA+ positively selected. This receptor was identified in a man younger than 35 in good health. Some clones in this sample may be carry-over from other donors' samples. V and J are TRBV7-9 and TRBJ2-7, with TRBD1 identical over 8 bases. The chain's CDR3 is CASSYGTGQYEQYF. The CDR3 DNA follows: TGTGCCAGCAGCTACGGGACAGGTCAATACGAGCAGTACTTC.